What follows are 25 T cell receptor beta chains derived from one specimen sequenced in a study of T cell responses to AZD1222 COVID-19 vaccine. TCRdb's copy holds only in-frame clones and misses some; the assay was immunoSEQ multiplex PCR. Of 130,000 or so clones in the sample, 91% were seen once. The sequences come from peripheral blood, collected 28 days after the second dose of the MenACWY control vaccine. Every receptor here comes from an adult who received the MenACWY meningococcal vaccine as a control.

The V gene is TRBV29-1, the J gene TRBJ1-2, with 7 bases aligning to TRBD1. Losses at the gene ends were 6 bases for V and 5 bases for J; bases not matched to a gene: 3. CDR1 is SQVTM, CDR2 ANQGSEA, per germline. The CDR3 spans 11 residues. The CDR3 sequence: CSVGTEYGYTF. The CDR3 DNA reads as TGCAGCGTCGGGACAGAATATGGCTACACCTTC.

The rearrangement uses TRBV5-4 and TRBJ2-7; D possibly uses TRBD1 or TRBD2 (5 bases each). V was clipped by 4 bases and J by 3 bases, with 14 bases between them. There are 14 residues in the CDR3. In germline, CDR1 is SGHNT, CDR2 YYREEE (reference sequence). For the CDR3, the DNA is TGTGCCAGCAGCACCCGGGACGTGGGCTACGAGCAGTACTTC. It codes for CASSTRDVGYEQYF.

Here the CDR3 reads CASSQAGTGEDTQYF. For the CDR3, the DNA is TGCGCCAGCAGCCAGGCCGGGACAGGGGAAGATACGCAGTATTTT. The chain recombines TRBV5-1 with TRBJ2-3; 10 bases align to TRBD1. The CDR3 has 15 amino acids. Germline V gene sequence: CDR1 SGHRS, CDR2 YFSETQ. V was clipped by 4 bases and J by 5 bases; unmatched bases: 7.

This clone occurred once. DNA for the CDR3: TGTGCCACCAGTCTGAGTAACACCGGGGAGCTGTTTTTT. This sequence encodes CATSLSNTGELFF. This chain links TRBV24-1 with TRBJ2-2; D not certain. The V end was cut by 6 bases, the J end by 2 bases, with 6 bases between. The CDR3 has 13 amino acids. Germline CDR1 reads KGHDR; CDR2 reads SFDVKD.

CDR3 bases: TGTGCCAGTCGGGGACTAGCGGGGGGCAATGAGCAGTTCTTC. It codes for CASRGLAGGNEQFF. The J gene is TRBJ2-1, the V gene TRBV19; 15 bases are a match to TRBD2. Losses at the gene ends were 8 bases for V and 6 bases for J; bases not matched to a gene: 2. This CDR3 is 14 amino acids long. The germline CDR1 and CDR2 sequences are LNHDA and SQIVND (reference sequence).

Only a few counts were recorded for this clone. The rearrangement joins TRBV2 to TRBJ1-2; D gene uncertain. CDR3 length: 15 residues. V lost 4 bases and J lost 3, with 15 bases in between. The germline V gene encodes CDR1 SNHLY and CDR2 FYNNEI. CDR3 region: CASSGVAVGDYGYTF. The CDR3 DNA sequence: TGTGCCAGCAGTGGCGTGGCAGTCGGTGACTATGGCTACACCTTC.

This chain connects TRBV12-3 or TRBV12-4 to TRBJ1-6; D not resolved. This CDR3 spans 12 amino acids. The V gene lost 8 bases and the J gene lost 9 bases, with 11 bases spanning the gap. CDR3 in amino acids: CASGESISPLHF. The CDR3 coding sequence is TGTGCCAGCGGCGAGTCGATTTCACCCCTCCACTTT.

V gene TRBV29-1 combines with J gene TRBJ2-4; TRBD2 aligns across 14 bases. The V and J ends lost 4 bases and 0 bases, in that order; junction bases with no gene match: 5. Germline loops: CDR1 SQVTM, CDR2 ANQGSEA. This CDR3 spans 17 amino acids. DNA for the CDR3: TGCAGCGTTGCCGGACTAGCGGGAGGACTAGCCAAAAACATTCAGTACTTC. Its translation is CSVAGLAGGLAKNIQYF.

The chain joins TRBV12-3 or TRBV12-4 to TRBJ1-6; possibly TRBD1 for D (5 bases). CDR3 size: 13 residues. Between the trimmed V and J ends, which lost 6 bases and 7 bases, there was a span of 10 bases. The CDR3 sequence is CASSSRANSPLHF. Written as DNA, the CDR3 is TGTGCCAGCAGCTCCAGGGCGAATTCACCCCTCCACTTT.

The count of this clone is one. The chain combines TRBV19 with TRBJ2-3; the D is unclear. V lost 2 bases, J lost 2 bases, and 11 bases lay in between. CDR3 size: 15 residues. CDR1 is LNHDA, CDR2 SQIVND, per germline (reference sequence). The DNA for the CDR3 is TGTGCCAGTAGTATACAAGGGATCCTCACAGATACGCAGTATTTT. It translates to CASSIQGILTDTQYF. Full variable domain (missing parts from reference TRBV19 and TRBJ2-3): DGGITQSPKYLFRKEGQNVTLSCEQNLNHDAMYWYRQDPGQGLRLIYYSQIVNDFQKGDIAEGYSVSREKKESFPLTVTSAQKNPTAFYLCASSIQGILTDTQYFGPGTRLTVL.

This clone was found once. The J gene is TRBJ2-7, the V gene TRBV7-9; D may be TRBD1 (6 bases). Per germline, CDR1 SEHNR and CDR2 FQNEAQ (reference sequence). The CDR3 is 16 amino acids. The V gene lost 3 bases and the J gene lost 0 bases, with 15 bases spanning the gap. The CDR3 sequence: CASSFVLGAASYEQYF. CDR3 nucleotides: TGTGCCAGCAGCTTCGTCCTGGGGGCCGCCTCCTACGAGCAGTACTTC.

V gene TRBV25-1 combines with J gene TRBJ1-2, with D unresolved. The germline gives CDR1 MGHDK, CDR2 SYGVNS. Trimming left V 5 bases short and J 4 bases short, with 8 bases between. There are 12 residues in the CDR3. In DNA form, the CDR3 reads TGTGCCAGCAGTAGGGAGGGCTATGGCTACACCTTC. Residues: CASSREGYGYTF.

The V gene is TRBV2, the J gene TRBJ2-3, with D perhaps matching TRBD2 (6 bases). This CDR3 spans 17 amino acids. Germline loops: CDR1 SNHLY, CDR2 FYNNEI. Trimming stripped 5 bases from V and 1 base from J, with 19 bases between. The DNA of the CDR3 is TGTGCCAGCAGTCCATACCGGGGGAGGTGGGGCACAGATACGCAGTATTTT. Amino acid sequence: CASSPYRGRWGTDTQYF.

The genes are TRBV28 and TRBJ1-6; 7 bases align to TRBD1. The CDR3 sequence is 17 residues long. Germline V lookup: CDR1 MDHEN, CDR2 SYDVKM. Trimming cost V 4 bases and J 9 bases; bases outside gene matches: 15. The CDR3 sequence: CASSSVNRGRGSSPLHF. Here the CDR3 DNA reads TGTGCCAGCAGTTCGGTCAACAGGGGTAGGGGAAGTTCACCCCTCCACTTT.

In the case of this clone: Germline and junction disagree at one end, which may indicate a read error. The rearrangement uses TRBV10-2 and TRBJ2-7; TRBD1 agrees at 8 bases. The CDR3 totals 16 residues. CDR1 WSHSY and CDR2 SAAADI come from the germline V gene. The CDR3, as DNA: TGCGCCAGCAGGGAGTCAGGGGGCAGGGGCTCCTACGAGCAGTACTTC. It encodes CASRESGGRGSYEQYF.

In its sample, this clone was seen once. The chain has TRBV5-1 and TRBJ2-5; TRBD1 is a possible D gene (6 bases). Trimming took 1 base from V and 7 from J, leaving 14 bases between them. The germline V gene has CDR1 SGHRS and CDR2 YFSETQ. The CDR3 sequence is 14 residues long. The CDR3 loop reads CASSLTGLARTQYF. The CDR3 DNA sequence: TGCGCCAGCAGCTTGACAGGGCTTGCTAGGACCCAGTACTTC.

The rearrangement links TRBV28 to TRBJ1-1; tentatively, D is TRBD1 (5 bases). The CDR3 contains 15 residues. The V gene's germline CDR1 is MDHEN and CDR2 SYDVKM. Trimming pared 5 bases from V and 7 bases from J, leaving 20 bases between. CDR3 sequence: CASSLRQISPLEAFF. In DNA form, the CDR3 reads TGTGCCAGCAGTCTCAGACAGATTTCCCCACTTGAAGCTTTCTTT.

The genes are TRBV7-9 and TRBJ1-1, with D possibly matching TRBD1 (6 bases). The germline V and J ends were trimmed by 1 base and 6 bases, with 9 bases remaining between them. Germline-derived CDR1 and CDR2 are SEHNR and FQNEAQ (reference sequence). The CDR3 contains 13 residues. DNA of the CDR3: TGTGCCAGCAGCTTAGACGAGGGGGCTGAAGCTTTCTTT. It yields the protein CASSLDEGAEAFF.

The J gene is TRBJ1-5, the V gene TRBV5-1; the D is unclear. With 0 bases removed from V and 4 bases from J, the gap between germline ends came to 8 bases. From germline, CDR1 is SGHRS and CDR2 YFSETQ. The CDR3 covers 14 residues. CDR3 residues: CASSLGGENQPQHF. The CDR3, as DNA: TGCGCCAGCAGCTTGGGGGGAGAAAATCAGCCCCAGCATTTT.

J is TRBJ2-7 and V is TRBV19; 7 bases line up with TRBD1. CDR1 LNHDA and CDR2 SQIVND come from the germline V gene (reference sequence). V gave up 6 bases and J gave up 0 bases; unmatched junction bases: 5. The CDR3 has 14 amino acids. The CDR3 region is CASSIRGTSYEQYF. CDR3 coding DNA: TGTGCCAGTAGCATCAGGGGGACCTCCTACGAGCAGTACTTC.

The chain has TRBV20-1 and TRBJ2-1; possibly TRBD2 for D (6 bases). Trimming took 8 bases from V and 10 from J, leaving 12 bases between them. Germline V gene data show CDR1 as DFQATT and CDR2 as SNEGSKA (reference sequence). The CDR3 is 10 residues long. DNA of the CDR3: TGCAGTCAGAAGCGGGTAGAGCAGTTCTTC. Translation gives CSQKRVEQFF.

The J gene is TRBJ1-5, the V gene TRBV21-1; whether TRBD1, the table's D call, matches the DNA was not checked. TRBV21-1 is classified as a pseudogene. The CDR3 sequence is 15 residues long. CDR3 coding DNA: TGTGCCAGCAACCCTCTCAAAGGGGGCAATCAGCCCCAGCATTTT. As protein: CASNPLKGGNQPQHF.

The chain couples TRBV7-2 to TRBJ2-1; D perhaps matches TRBD1 (6 bases). Germline CDR1 reads SGHTA; CDR2 reads FQGNSA. Trimming took off 5 bases at V and 10 bases at J, with 18 bases between the two ends. The CDR3 loop spans 14 amino acids. The CDR3 is CASSKDPGVVEQFF. CDR3 bases: TGTGCCAGCAGCAAGGACCCAGGGGTGGTAGAGCAGTTCTTC.

The CDR3 DNA follows: TGTGCCAGCAGCTTGAAGTCCGGGACAGGGCCCGACAATCAGCCCCAGCATTTT. This encodes CASSLKSGTGPDNQPQHF. This chain links TRBV7-9 with TRBJ1-5, with 9 bases that match TRBD1. This CDR3 has 18 amino acids. From germline, CDR1 is SEHNR and CDR2 FQNEAQ (reference sequence). With V trimmed by 3 bases and J by 3 bases, 12 bases remained unmatched.

The genes are TRBV4-3 and TRBJ2-5, with 12 bases aligning to TRBD2. The CDR3 runs to 17 residues. CDR1 is LGHNA, CDR2 YSLEER, per germline. The ends lost 0 bases at V and 5 bases at J; junction bases unmatched: 7. As DNA, the CDR3 is TGCGCCAGCAGCCAAGATCCGCCTAGCGGGGGGGCTGAGACCCAGTACTTC. Translation gives CASSQDPPSGGAETQYF.